Listed below are T cell receptor beta chains from one sample, sequenced in a study of technical replicates of blood from a few donors. The method was immunoSEQ multiplex PCR; TCRdb's version includes in-frame clones alone and lacks a portion of them. The sample shows about 90,000 clones, 85% to 95% of them seen only once. The sequenced sample consisted of T cells isolated from PBMCs. The receptor source for this set is a human donor in good health. Both conserved end residues are part of each CDR3.

v_call,cdr3_aa
TRBV4-1,CASSQDILARGNYGYTF
TRBV5-4,CASSSETYNEQFF
TRBV29-1,CSVAAGMNTEAFF
TRBV29-1,CSGGASLYEQYF
TRBV4-2,CASRLVAGESGNEQFF
TRBV19,CASSISPGRGSKETQYF
TRBV5-1,CASSLEGAWEQYF
TRBV4-1,CASSQDWAGVLRAFF
TRBV6-5,CASTGGSSGYTF
TRBV29-1,CSVETLAGDLNEQFF
TRBV5-1,CASSLENQETQYF
TRBV11-3,CASSRGQGAGELFF
TRBV7-9,CASSLATSGEYF
TRBV5-5,CASSLDRGNQPQHF
TRBV29-1,CSVQDRFNEKLFF
TRBV7-9,CASSPRDYNLYEQYF
TRBV27,CASSYTAIYTGELFF
TRBV6-1,CASRDLQGAGNTIYF
TRBV11-3,CASSLDSTDTQYF
TRBV19,CASSWGGGMTQPQHF
TRBV28,CASSLLMDFIAF
TRBV5-8,CASSSGGYTGELFF
TRBV7-2,CASSFDRGQETQYF
TRBV5-1,CASSPVPGQGMSPAGELFF
TRBV29-1,CSVVVAGGEQYF
TRBV7-9,CASSTPAAAPSDEQYF
TRBV19,CASSQNSNQPQHF
TRBV2,CASDIMNTEAFF
TRBV21-1,CASSSDRVNTEAFF
TRBV28,CASSSELEPPGGLTVWGQYF
TRBV25-1,CASSRGTGGTGELFF
TRBV2,CASSVGGVGNIQYF
TRBV2,CASKTGSPNYGYTF
TRBV2,CASRLQGNEQYF
TRBV6-1,CASSGRLAGTDTQYF
TRBV7-6,CASSFEGARGYTF
TRBV7-6,CASSPQGWGTSYEQYF
TRBV10-3,CAINPGQQEETQYF
TRBV30,CAWSEPTTNYGYTF
TRBV2,CASSSQGLNTEAFF
TRBV9,CASSDGLAGEGGYNEQFF
TRBV13,CASSIRPPPTVSYEQYF
TRBV9,CASSETSFTGELFF
TRBV7-8,CASSDTNEQFF
TRBV5-4,CASSFRRLAVYNEQFF
TRBV11-3,CASSSTPTSDRPYNEQFF
TRBV7-6,CASSPVSYNEQFF
TRBV28,CASSPPLGQGHEQYF
TRBV5-1,CASSLGSGVTYEQYF
TRBV27,CASSLDRSYGYTF
TRBV7-9,CASSLNTLAGPYEQYF
TRBV11-3,CASTYDADTEAFF
TRBV7-9,CASSRTGDTEAFF
TRBV1,CTSSQDPPSGRAVEQFF
TRBV7-8,CASSLALLAGNTDTQYF